This T cell receptor beta chain was retrieved from a study of blood T cell repertoires in COVID-19. Across the whole study: Samples representing acute and convalescent COVID-19 were sourced from the United States, Italy and Spain.

The CDR3 covers 19 residues. The ends lost 2 bases at V and 2 bases at J; junction bases unmatched: 15. Germline values: CDR1 MNHEY, CDR2 SVGEGT. In the authors' workflow: The authors estimated nucleated cell counts from reference gene primer amplification. Sequenced by immunoSEQ multiplex PCR; TCRdb stores in-frame clones only, minus some. V, J and clone size are those of that table, while D and trimming were read from the DNA. This sample has about 200,000 clones; roughly 80% occur once, and the top ten carry about 5%. This clone occurred once. In terms of age and location, participants ranged from roughly 18 to 95 years and lived in about 25 US areas.

Sample: PBMCs or T cells enriched from blood (not recorded which). This TCR was sampled from an older woman with acute COVID-19. The V and J genes are TRBV6-2 or TRBV6-3 and TRBJ1-5; TRBD1 agrees at 7 bases. CDR3 sequence: CASSYDTLTTGTRNQPQHF. CDR3 coding DNA: TGTGCCAGCAGTTACGACACCCTCACGACAGGGACGCGCAATCAGCCCCAGCATTTT.